This is a list of T cell receptor beta chains from one sample in a study of a mutant IDH1 vaccine in newly diagnosed glioma. For these receptors, no antigen is known. Some clones are missing from TCRdb's copy, which holds only in-frame ones; the method was immunoSEQ multiplex PCR. Among 100,000 to 120,000 clones listed, roughly 90% were seen once. This material consisted of PBMCs, taken from a glioma patient whose treatment included an IDH1 peptide vaccine. Receptor source: a woman in her forties or fifties with glioma. Both conserved end residues are part of each CDR3. The D gene is left open where the match is weak. Clone size is stated in some rows and not others, as once, few, many or a class when expanded.

clone_size	d_call	v_call	j_call	cdr3_aa	cdr3_nt
NA	NA	TRBV28	TRBJ2-3	CASTPSPDTQYF	TGTGCCAGCACCCCATCCCCAGATACGCAGTATTTT
NA	TRBD2	TRBV2	TRBJ2-2	CASRGRAETTVTGELFF	TGTGCCAGCAGGGGGAGGGCTGAGACTACCGTAACCGGGGAGCTGTTTTTT
once	NA	TRBV28	TRBJ2-7	CASSPPDRAQGGEQYF	TGTGCCAGCAGCCCTCCCGACAGGGCCCAAGGGGGGGAGCAGTACTTC
NA	NA	TRBV10-3	TRBJ2-7	CAISPTVEQSSYEQYF	TGTGCCATCAGTCCGACTGTGGAGCAGAGCTCCTACGAGCAGTACTTC
once	TRBD1	TRBV30	TRBJ1-4	CAWSRTGDEKLFF	TGTGCCTGGAGTAGGACAGGGGATGAAAAACTGTTTTTT
NA	NA	TRBV30	TRBJ2-1	CAWSVGGPGAEQFF	TGTGCCTGGAGTGTCGGTGGGCCAGGGGCTGAGCAGTTCTTC
few	NA	TRBV2	TRBJ1-5	CASNPNPQQPQHF	TGTGCCAGCAACCCAAACCCCCAGCAGCCCCAGCATTTT
NA	NA	TRBV7-8	TRBJ2-1	CASSFDSTYNEQFF	TGTGCCAGCAGCTTCGACTCGACCTACAATGAGCAGTTCTTC
NA	TRBD2	TRBV7-8	TRBJ2-1	CASSSLTSGNYNEQFF	TGTGCCAGCAGCTCCTTGACTAGCGGGAACTACAATGAGCAGTTCTTC
NA	TRBD2	TRBV7-8	TRBJ2-3	CASSSGLAASTDTQYF	TGTGCCAGCAGCTCCGGACTAGCGGCGAGCACAGATACGCAGTATTTT
NA	TRBD1	TRBV19	TRBJ1-5	CASSGTGGNQPQHF	TGTGCCAGTAGTGGGACAGGGGGAAATCAGCCCCAGCATTTT
NA	NA	TRBV18	TRBJ1-4	CASSPPQEKLFF	TGTGCCAGCTCACCACCCCAGGAAAAACTGTTTTTT
NA	NA	TRBV2	TRBJ2-1	CASRRPGDNEQFF	TGTGCCAGCAGACGGCCTGGGGACAATGAGCAGTTCTTC
NA	NA	TRBV7-9	TRBJ2-7	CASSFEPGSYEQYF	TGTGCCAGCAGCTTTGAACCAGGGAGCTACGAGCAGTACTTC
NA	NA	TRBV6-5	TRBJ2-7	CASSRDQVSYEQYF	TGTGCCAGTTCCCGGGACCAAGTCTCCTACGAGCAGTACTTC
NA	NA	TRBV7-9	TRBJ1-2	CASSLDGTANYGYTF	TGTGCCAGCAGCTTAGACGGGACGGCTAACTATGGCTACACCTTC
once	NA	TRBV28	TRBJ1-2	CASTPGTPGGGYTF	TGTGCCAGCACCCCCGGGACTCCCGGCGGGGGCTACACCTTC
NA	TRBD1	TRBV7-8	TRBJ2-2	CASSLGYTGGKKAGELFF	TGTGCCAGCAGCTTAGGTTATACAGGGGGCAAAAAGGCCGGGGAGCTGTTTTTT
NA	NA	TRBV15	TRBJ1-5	CATSRGDPESNQPQHF	TGTGCCACCAGCAGAGGTGACCCCGAGAGCAATCAGCCCCAGCATTTT
NA	NA	TRBV28	TRBJ2-1	CASSLSLIREDEQFF	TGTGCCAGCAGTTTATCGTTGATCAGGGAAGATGAGCAGTTCTTC
few	TRBD1	TRBV18	TRBJ1-4	CASSPPRTGAGEKLFF	TGTGCCAGCTCACCTCCGAGGACAGGGGCGGGTGAAAAACTGTTTTTT
NA	TRBD2	TRBV11-2	TRBJ2-7	CASSLRPGLAGAAYEQYF	TGTGCCAGCAGCTTACGGCCAGGACTAGCGGGAGCAGCCTACGAGCAGTACTTC
NA	NA	TRBV27	TRBJ2-7	CASSFWGASAYEQYF	TGTGCCAGCAGTTTTTGGGGAGCGTCCGCCTACGAGCAGTACTTC
once	NA	TRBV30	TRBJ1-3	CAWSGGRNSGNTIYF	TGTGCCTGGAGTGGAGGACGGAACTCTGGAAACACCATATATTTT
few	TRBD2	TRBV25-1	TRBJ2-2	CATRPGLAGGVTAELFF	TGTGCCACCCGACCGGGACTAGCGGGAGGGGTCACCGCGGAGCTGTTTTTT
once	NA	TRBV6-6	TRBJ1-3	CASSPPGGFSGNTIYF	TGTGCCAGCAGCCCCCCCGGGGGCTTCTCTGGAAACACCATATATTTT
NA	NA	TRBV25-1	TRBJ2-2	CASSEVANTGELFF	TGTGCCAGCAGTGAGGTGGCGAACACCGGGGAGCTGTTTTTT
NA	NA	TRBV23-1	TRBJ2-5	CASIPLGNLPQETQYF	TGCGCCAGCATCCCACTAGGGAACCTTCCTCAAGAGACCCAGTACTTC
NA	NA	TRBV28	TRBJ2-3	CASSFMVALESTDTQYF	TGTGCCAGCAGTTTCATGGTGGCTCTCGAGAGCACAGATACGCAGTATTTT
NA	NA	TRBV5-4	TRBJ2-5	CASSLASGSETQYF	TGTGCCAGCAGCTTGGCCTCAGGTTCCGAGACCCAGTACTTC
NA	TRBD2	TRBV5-4	TRBJ2-2	CASSLGLAGVTGELFF	TGTGCCAGCAGCTTGGGACTAGCGGGAGTCACCGGGGAGCTGTTTTTT
NA	NA	TRBV11-2	TRBJ2-5	CASSVGNRVGQETQYF	TGTGCCAGCAGCGTAGGGAACAGGGTGGGCCAAGAGACCCAGTACTTC
NA	TRBD2	TRBV19	TRBJ2-3	CASSFPASSGSWWSTDTQYF	TGTGCCAGTAGTTTCCCTGCCTCTAGCGGGAGCTGGTGGAGCACAGATACGCAGTATTTT
NA	NA	TRBV9	TRBJ2-2	CASSPRRGNTGELFF	TGTGCCAGCAGCCCCCGGAGGGGAAACACCGGGGAGCTGTTTTTT
NA	TRBD1	TRBV6-6	TRBJ2-7	CASTGTGASYEQYF	TGTGCCAGCACCGGGACAGGGGCTTCCTACGAGCAGTACTTC
medium-sized	NA	TRBV18	TRBJ2-7	CASSPLGVGEQYF	TGTGCCAGCTCACCACTCGGGGTAGGCGAGCAGTACTTC
NA	TRBD1	TRBV29-1	TRBJ2-7	CSVVGRGLDEQYF	TGCAGCGTTGTGGGCAGGGGGCTGGACGAGCAGTACTTC
NA	TRBD2	TRBV11-2	TRBJ2-2	CASSLRTSGSWELFF	TGTGCCAGCAGCTTACGGACTAGCGGGAGCTGGGAGCTGTTTTTT
few	TRBD1	TRBV6-6	TRBJ1-1	CASSYSTGGAGRAFF	TGTGCCAGCAGTTACTCGACAGGGGGCGCGGGGAGAGCTTTCTTT
NA	TRBD2	TRBV7-8	TRBJ2-1	CASSLAPASGTNNEQFF	TGTGCCAGCAGCTTAGCACCGGCTAGCGGGACTAACAATGAGCAGTTCTTC
NA	TRBD1	TRBV7-7	TRBJ2-2	CASSLRTGSGELFF	TGTGCTAGCAGCTTACGGACAGGGTCCGGGGAGCTGTTTTTT